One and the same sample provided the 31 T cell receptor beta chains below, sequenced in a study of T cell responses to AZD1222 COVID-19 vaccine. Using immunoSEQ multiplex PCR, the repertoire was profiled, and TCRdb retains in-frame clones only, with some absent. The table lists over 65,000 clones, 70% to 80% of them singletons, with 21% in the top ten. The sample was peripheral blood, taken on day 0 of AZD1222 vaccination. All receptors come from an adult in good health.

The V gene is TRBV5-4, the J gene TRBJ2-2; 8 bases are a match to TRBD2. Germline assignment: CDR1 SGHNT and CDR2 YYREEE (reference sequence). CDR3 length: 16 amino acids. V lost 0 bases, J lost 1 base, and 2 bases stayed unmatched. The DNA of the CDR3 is TGTGCCAGCAGCTTGGCAAGCGGGGGGAACACCGGGGAGCTGTTTTTT. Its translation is CASSLASGGNTGELFF.

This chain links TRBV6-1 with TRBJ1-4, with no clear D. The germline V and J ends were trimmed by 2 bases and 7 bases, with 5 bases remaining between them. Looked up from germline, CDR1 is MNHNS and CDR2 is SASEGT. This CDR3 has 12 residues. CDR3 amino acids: CASSEFGEKLFF. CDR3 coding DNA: TGTGCCAGCAGTGAATTTGGTGAAAAACTGTTTTTT.

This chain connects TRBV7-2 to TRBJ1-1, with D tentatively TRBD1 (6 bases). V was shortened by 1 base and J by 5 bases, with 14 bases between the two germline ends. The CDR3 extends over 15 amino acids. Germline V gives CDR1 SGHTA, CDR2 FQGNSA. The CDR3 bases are TGTGCCAGCAGCTTAGGGCCGGGGGCGCTTACTGAAGCTTTCTTT. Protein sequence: CASSLGPGALTEAFF.

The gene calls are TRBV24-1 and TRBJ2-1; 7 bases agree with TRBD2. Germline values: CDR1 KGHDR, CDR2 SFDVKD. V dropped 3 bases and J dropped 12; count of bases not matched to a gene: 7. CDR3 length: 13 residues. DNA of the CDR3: TGTGCCACCAGTGATGGCTCACTAGCGCTGCAGTTCTTC. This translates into CATSDGSLALQFF.

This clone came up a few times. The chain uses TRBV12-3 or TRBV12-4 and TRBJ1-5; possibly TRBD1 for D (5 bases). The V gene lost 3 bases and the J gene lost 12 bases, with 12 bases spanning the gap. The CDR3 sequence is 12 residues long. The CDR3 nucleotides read TGTGCCAGCAGTTTGAAGGGACTTCACCAGCATTTT. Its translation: CASSLKGLHQHF.

CDR3 sequence: CASSPGQEYGYTF. CDR3 DNA: TGTGCCAGCTCGCCGGGACAGGAGTATGGCTACACCTTC. V and J are TRBV18 and TRBJ1-2, with 8 bases that match TRBD1. This CDR3 contains 13 residues. J was trimmed by 5 bases and V by 6 bases; bases with no gene match: 5. Germline V lookup: CDR1 KGHSH, CDR2 LQKENI.

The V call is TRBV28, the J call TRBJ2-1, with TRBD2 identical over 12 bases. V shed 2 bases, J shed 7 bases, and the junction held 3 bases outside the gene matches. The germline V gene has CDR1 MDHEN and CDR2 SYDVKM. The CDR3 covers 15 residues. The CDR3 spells CASSLLAGGPNEQFF. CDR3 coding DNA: TGTGCCAGCAGTTTACTAGCGGGAGGGCCGAATGAGCAGTTCTTC.

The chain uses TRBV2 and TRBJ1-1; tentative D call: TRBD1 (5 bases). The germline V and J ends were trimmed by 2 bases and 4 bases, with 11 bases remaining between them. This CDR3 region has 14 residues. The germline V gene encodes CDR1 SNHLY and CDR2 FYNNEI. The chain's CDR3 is CASSEQGLGTEAFF. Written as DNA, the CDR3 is TGTGCCAGCAGTGAACAGGGTCTTGGCACTGAAGCTTTCTTT.

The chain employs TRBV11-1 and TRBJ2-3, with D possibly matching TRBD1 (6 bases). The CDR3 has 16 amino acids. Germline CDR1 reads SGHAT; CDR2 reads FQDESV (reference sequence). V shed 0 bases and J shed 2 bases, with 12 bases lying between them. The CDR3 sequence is CASSLAAAGATDTQYF. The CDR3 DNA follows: TGTGCCAGCAGCTTAGCGGCAGCAGGGGCCACAGATACGCAGTATTTT.

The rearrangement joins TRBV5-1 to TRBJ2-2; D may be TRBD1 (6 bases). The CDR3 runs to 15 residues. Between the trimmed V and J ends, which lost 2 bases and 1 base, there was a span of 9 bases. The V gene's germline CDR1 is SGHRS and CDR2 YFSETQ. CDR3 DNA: TGCGCCAGCAGCTTAACAGGGCTGAACACCGGGGAGCTGTTTTTT. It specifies CASSLTGLNTGELFF. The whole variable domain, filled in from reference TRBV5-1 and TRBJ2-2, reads KAGVTQTPRYLIKTRGQQVTLSCSPISGHRSVSWYQQTPGQGLQFLFEYFSETQRNKGNFPGRFSGRQFSNSRSEMNVSTLELGDSALYLCASSLTGLNTGELFFGEGSRLTVL.

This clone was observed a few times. CDR3 sequence: CASGLRGNTIYF. The CDR3 coding sequence is TGTGCTAGTGGTTTGAGGGGGAACACCATATATTTT. This sequence joins TRBV12-5 and TRBJ1-3; possibly TRBD1 for D (6 bases). The V end was cut by 2 bases, the J end by 7 bases, with 6 bases between. The CDR3 is 12 amino acids. Germline-derived CDR1 and CDR2 are LGHNT and FRNRAP.

CDR3 bases: TGTGCCAGCAGCTGGGGACTAGCGGGAGTCTATGAGCAGTTCTTC. Translating it yields CASSWGLAGVYEQFF. The genes are TRBV7-9 and TRBJ2-1; 14 bases align to TRBD2. Looked up from germline, CDR1 is SEHNR and CDR2 is FQNEAQ (reference sequence). CDR3 size: 15 residues. After removal of 4 bases from V and 8 bases from J, the junction contained 4 bases not matched to a gene.

The CDR3 protein is CASSVASGNDGYTF. The CDR3 nucleotides read TGTGCCAGCAGCGTAGCATCGGGGAATGATGGCTACACCTTC. The chain recombines TRBV9 with TRBJ1-2; D gene uncertain. Between the trimmed V and J ends, which lost 0 bases and 6 bases, there was a span of 12 bases. Germline V gene data show CDR1 as SGDLS and CDR2 as YYNGEE. The CDR3 is 14 residues long.

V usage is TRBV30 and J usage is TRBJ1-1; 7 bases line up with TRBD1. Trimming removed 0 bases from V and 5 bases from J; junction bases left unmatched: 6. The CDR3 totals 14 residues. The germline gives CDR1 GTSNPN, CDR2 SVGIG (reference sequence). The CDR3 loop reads CAWSVMGRGTEAFF. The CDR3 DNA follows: TGTGCCTGGAGTGTAATGGGCAGGGGGACTGAAGCTTTCTTT.

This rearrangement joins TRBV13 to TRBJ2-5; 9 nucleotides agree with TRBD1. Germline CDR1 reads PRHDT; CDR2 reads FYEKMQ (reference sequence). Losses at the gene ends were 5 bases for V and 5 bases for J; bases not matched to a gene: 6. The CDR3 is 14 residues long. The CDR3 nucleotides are TGTGCCAGCAGCCGGGGACAGGGTGCGGAGACCCAGTACTTC. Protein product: CASSRGQGAETQYF.

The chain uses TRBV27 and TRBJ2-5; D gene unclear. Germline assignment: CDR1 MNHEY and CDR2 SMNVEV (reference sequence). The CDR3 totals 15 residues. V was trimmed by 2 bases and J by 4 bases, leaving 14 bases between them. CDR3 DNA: TGTGCCAGCAGTTTAGATGACGCGAGTCGAGAGACCCAGTACTTC. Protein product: CASSLDDASRETQYF.

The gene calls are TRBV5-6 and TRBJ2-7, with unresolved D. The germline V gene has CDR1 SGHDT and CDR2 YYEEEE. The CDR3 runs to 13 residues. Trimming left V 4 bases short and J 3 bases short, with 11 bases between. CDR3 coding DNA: TGTGCCAGCAGCCTAGGGCGGATCTACGAGCAGTACTTC. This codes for CASSLGRIYEQYF.

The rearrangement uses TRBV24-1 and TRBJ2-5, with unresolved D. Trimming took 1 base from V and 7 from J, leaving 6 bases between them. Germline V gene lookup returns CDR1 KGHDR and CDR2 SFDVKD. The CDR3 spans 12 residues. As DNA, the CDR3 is TGTGCCACCAGTGATTTCGTCGGGACCCAGTACTTC. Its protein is CATSDFVGTQYF.

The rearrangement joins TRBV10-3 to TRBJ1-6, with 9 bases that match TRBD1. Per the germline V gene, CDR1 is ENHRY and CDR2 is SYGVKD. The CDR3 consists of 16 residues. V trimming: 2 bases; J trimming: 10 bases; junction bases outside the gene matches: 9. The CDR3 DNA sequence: TGTGCCATCAGTGAGCACCGGGACAGGGATACGTCACCCCTCCACTTT. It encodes CAISEHRDRDTSPLHF.

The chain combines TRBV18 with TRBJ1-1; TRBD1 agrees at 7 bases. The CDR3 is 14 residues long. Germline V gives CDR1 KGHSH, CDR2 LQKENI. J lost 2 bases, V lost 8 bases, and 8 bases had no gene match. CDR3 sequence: CASRPSGGNTEAFF. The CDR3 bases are TGTGCCAGCCGGCCTTCAGGGGGAAACACTGAAGCTTTCTTT.

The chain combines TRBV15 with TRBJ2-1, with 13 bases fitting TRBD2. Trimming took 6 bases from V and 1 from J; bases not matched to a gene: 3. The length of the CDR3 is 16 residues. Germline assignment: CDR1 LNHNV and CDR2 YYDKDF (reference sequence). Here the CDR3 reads CATRRTSGSSYNEQFF. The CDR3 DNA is TGTGCCACCAGGAGGACTAGCGGGAGTTCCTACAATGAGCAGTTCTTC.

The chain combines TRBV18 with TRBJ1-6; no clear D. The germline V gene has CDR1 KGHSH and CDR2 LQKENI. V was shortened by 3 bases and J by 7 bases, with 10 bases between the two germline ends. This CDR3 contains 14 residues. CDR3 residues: CASSPTKDNSPLHF. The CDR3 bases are TGTGCCAGCTCACCCACAAAGGACAATTCACCCCTCCACTTT.

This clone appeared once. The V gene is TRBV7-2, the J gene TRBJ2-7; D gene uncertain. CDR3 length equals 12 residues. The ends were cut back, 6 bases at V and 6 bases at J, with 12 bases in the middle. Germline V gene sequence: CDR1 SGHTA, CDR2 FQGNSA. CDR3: CASSSPGLEQYF. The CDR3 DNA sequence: TGTGCCAGCAGTTCCCCGGGTCTCGAGCAGTACTTC.

This chain's CDR3 is CASSAGLAETQYF. For the CDR3, the DNA is TGTGCCAGCAGCGCGGGACTAGCAGAGACCCAGTACTTC. The chain combines TRBV9 with TRBJ2-5; 9 bases are shared with TRBD2. CDR1 is SGDLS, CDR2 YYNGEE, per germline. CDR3 size: 13 residues. The V and J ends lost 3 bases and 4 bases, in that order; junction bases with no gene match: 1. The whole variable domain, remainder taken from reference TRBV9 and TRBJ2-5, is DSGVTQTPKHLITATGQRVTLRCSPRSGDLSVYWYQQSLDQGLQFLIQYYNGEERAKGNILERFSAQQFPDLHSELNLSSLELGDSALYFCASSAGLAETQYFGPGTRLLVL.

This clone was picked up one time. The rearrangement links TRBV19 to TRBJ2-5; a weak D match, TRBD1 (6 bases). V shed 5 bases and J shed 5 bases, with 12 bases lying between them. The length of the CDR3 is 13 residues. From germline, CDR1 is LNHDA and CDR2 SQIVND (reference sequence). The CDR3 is CASSGEGVETQYF. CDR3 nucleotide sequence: TGTGCCAGTAGTGGCGAGGGGGTTGAGACCCAGTACTTC.

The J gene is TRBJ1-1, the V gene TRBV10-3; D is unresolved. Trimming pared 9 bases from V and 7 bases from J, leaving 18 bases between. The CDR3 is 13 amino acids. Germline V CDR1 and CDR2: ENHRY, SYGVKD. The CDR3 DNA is TGTGCCATGGTATCCGGGGATATGGGTGAAGCTTTCTTT. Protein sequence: CAMVSGDMGEAFF.

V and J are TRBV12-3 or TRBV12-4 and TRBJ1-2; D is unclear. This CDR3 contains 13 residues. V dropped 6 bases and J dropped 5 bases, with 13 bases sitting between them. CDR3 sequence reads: CASSPSRGYGYTF. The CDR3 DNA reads TGTGCCAGCAGCCCGAGTCGTGGGTATGGCTACACCTTC.

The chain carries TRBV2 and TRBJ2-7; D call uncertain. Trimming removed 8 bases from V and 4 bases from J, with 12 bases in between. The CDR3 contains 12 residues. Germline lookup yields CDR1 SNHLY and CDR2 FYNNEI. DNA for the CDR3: TGTGCCAGCCCTTTTACAGAGTACGAGCAGTACTTC. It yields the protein CASPFTEYEQYF. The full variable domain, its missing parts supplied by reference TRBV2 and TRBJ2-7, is EPEVTQTPSHQVTQMGQEVILRCVPISNHLYFYWYRQILGQKVEFLVSFYNNEISEKSEIFDDQFSVERPDGSNFTLKIRSTKLEDSAMYFCASPFTEYEQYFGPGTRLTVT.

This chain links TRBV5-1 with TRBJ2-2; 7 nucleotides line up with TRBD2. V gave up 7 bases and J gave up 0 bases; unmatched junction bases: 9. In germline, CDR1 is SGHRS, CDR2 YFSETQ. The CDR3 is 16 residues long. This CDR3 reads CASAPIAGTNTGELFF. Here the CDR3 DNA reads TGCGCCAGCGCCCCGATAGCGGGTACGAACACCGGGGAGCTGTTTTTT.

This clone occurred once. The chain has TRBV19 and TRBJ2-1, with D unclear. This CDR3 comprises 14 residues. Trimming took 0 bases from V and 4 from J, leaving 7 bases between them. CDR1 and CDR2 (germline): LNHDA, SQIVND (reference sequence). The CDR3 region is CASSIDQVYNEQFF. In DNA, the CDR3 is TGTGCCAGTAGTATAGACCAGGTTTACAATGAGCAGTTCTTC.

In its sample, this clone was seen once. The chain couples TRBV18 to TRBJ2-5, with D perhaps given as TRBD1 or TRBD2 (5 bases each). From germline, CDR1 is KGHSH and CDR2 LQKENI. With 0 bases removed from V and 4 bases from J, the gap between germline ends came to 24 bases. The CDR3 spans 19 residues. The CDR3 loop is CASSPPQGPGPNPGETQYF. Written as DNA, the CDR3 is TGTGCCAGCTCACCACCGCAGGGACCCGGCCCCAACCCCGGAGAGACCCAGTACTTC. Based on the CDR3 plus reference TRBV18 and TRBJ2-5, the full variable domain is NAGVMQNPRHLVRRRGQEARLRCSPMKGHSHVYWYRQLPEEGLKFMVYLQKENIIDESGMPKERFSAEFPKEGPSILRIQQVVRGDSAAYFCASSPPQGPGPNPGETQYFGPGTRLLVL.